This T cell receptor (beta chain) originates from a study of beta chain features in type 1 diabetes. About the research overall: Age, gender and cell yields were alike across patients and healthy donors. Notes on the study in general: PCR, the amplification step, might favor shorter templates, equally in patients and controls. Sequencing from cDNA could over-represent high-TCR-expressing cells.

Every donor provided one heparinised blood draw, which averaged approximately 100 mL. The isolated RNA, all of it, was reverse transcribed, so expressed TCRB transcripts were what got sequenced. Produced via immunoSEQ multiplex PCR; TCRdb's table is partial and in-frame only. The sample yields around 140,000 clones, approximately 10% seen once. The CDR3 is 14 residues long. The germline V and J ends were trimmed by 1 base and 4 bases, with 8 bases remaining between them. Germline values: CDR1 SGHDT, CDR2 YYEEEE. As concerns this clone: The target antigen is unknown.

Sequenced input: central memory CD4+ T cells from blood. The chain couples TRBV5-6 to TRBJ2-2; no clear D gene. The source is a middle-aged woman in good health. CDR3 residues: CASSLYLSTGELFF. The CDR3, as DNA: TGTGCCAGCAGCTTGTATCTGAGCACCGGGGAGCTGTTTTTT.